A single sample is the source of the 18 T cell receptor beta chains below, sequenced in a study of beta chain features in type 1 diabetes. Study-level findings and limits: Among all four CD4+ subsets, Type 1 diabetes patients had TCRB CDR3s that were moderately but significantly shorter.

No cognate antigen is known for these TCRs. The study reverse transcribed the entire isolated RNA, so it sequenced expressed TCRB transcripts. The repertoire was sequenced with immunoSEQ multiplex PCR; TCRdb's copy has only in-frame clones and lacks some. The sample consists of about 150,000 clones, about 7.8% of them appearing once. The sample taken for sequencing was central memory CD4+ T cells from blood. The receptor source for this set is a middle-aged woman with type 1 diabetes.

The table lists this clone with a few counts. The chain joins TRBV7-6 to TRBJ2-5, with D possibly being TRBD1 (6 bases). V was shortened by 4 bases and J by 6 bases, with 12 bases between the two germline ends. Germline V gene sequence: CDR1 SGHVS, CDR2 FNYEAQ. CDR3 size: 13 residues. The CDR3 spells CASSSQGMKTQYF. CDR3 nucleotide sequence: TGTGCCAGCAGCTCCCAGGGGATGAAGACCCAGTACTTC.

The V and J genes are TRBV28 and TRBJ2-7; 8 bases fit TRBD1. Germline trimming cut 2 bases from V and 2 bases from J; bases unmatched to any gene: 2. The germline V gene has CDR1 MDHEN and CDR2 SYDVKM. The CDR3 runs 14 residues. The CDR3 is CASSLVRGPYEQYF. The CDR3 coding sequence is TGTGCCAGCAGTTTAGTCAGGGGGCCCTACGAGCAGTACTTC.

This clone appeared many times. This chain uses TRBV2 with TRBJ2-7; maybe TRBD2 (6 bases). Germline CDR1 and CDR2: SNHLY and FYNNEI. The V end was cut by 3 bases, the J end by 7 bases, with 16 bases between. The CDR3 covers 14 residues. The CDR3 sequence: CASSDGGLDGEQYF. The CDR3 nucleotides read TGTGCCAGCAGTGACGGAGGGTTGGATGGGGAGCAGTACTTC. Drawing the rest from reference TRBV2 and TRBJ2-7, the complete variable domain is EPEVTQTPSHQVTQMGQEVILRCVPISNHLYFYWYRQILGQKVEFLVSFYNNEISEKSEIFDDQFSVERPDGSNFTLKIRSTKLEDSAMYFCASSDGGLDGEQYFGPGTRLTVT.

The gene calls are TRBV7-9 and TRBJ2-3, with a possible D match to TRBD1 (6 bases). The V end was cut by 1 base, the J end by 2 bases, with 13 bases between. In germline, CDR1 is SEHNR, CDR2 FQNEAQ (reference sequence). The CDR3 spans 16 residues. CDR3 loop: CASSLEGGFPTDTQYF. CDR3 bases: TGTGCCAGCAGCTTAGAAGGGGGTTTCCCCACAGATACGCAGTATTTT. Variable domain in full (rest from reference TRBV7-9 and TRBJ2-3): DTGVSQNPRHKITKRGQNVTFRCDPISEHNRLYWYRQTLGQGPEFLTYFQNEAQLEKSRLLSDRFSAERPKGSFSTLEIQRTEQGDSAMYLCASSLEGGFPTDTQYFGPGTRLTVL.

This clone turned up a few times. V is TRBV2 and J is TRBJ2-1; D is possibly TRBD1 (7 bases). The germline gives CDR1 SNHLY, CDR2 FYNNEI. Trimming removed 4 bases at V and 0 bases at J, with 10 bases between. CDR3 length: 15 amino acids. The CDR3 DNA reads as TGTGCCAGCAGTGGGCAGGGGGGCTCCTACAATGAGCAGTTCTTC. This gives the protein CASSGQGGSYNEQFF.

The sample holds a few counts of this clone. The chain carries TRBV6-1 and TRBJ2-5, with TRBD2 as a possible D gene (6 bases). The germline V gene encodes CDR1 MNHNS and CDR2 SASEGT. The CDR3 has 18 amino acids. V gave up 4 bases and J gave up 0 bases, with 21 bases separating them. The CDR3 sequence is CASSAGTLSQTYQETQYF. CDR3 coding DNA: TGTGCCAGCAGTGCCGGGACTCTCAGCCAAACGTACCAAGAGACCCAGTACTTC.

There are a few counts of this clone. CDR3 sequence reads: CASSSTRMNTEAFF. For the CDR3, the DNA is TGTGCCAGCAGCTCCACGCGCATGAACACTGAAGCTTTCTTT. V is TRBV7-2 and J is TRBJ1-1; no firm D call. The germline V gene encodes CDR1 SGHTA and CDR2 FQGNSA. The CDR3 extends over 14 amino acids. The germline V and J ends were trimmed by 4 bases and 0 bases, with 9 bases remaining between them.

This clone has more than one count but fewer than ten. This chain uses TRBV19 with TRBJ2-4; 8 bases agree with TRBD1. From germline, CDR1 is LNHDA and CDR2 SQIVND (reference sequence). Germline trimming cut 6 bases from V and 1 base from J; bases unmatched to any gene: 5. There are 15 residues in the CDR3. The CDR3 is CASSLTGVAKNIQYF. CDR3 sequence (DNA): TGTGCCAGTAGCTTGACAGGGGTCGCCAAAAACATTCAGTACTTC. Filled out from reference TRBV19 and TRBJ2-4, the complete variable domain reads DGGITQSPKYLFRKEGQNVTLSCEQNLNHDAMYWYRQDPGQGLRLIYYSQIVNDFQKGDIAEGYSVSREKKESFPLTVTSAQKNPTAFYLCASSLTGVAKNIQYFGAGTRLSVL.

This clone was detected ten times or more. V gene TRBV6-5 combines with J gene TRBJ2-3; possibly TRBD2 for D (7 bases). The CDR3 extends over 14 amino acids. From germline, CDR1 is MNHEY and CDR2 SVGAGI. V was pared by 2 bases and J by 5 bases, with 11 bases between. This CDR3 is CASSYGGARDTQYF. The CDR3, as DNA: TGTGCCAGCAGTTACGGGGGGGCGAGAGATACGCAGTATTTT.

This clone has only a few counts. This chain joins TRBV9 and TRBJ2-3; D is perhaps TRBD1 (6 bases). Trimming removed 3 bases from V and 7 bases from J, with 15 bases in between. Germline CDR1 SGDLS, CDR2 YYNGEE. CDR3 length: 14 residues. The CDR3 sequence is CASSEERGKNTQYF. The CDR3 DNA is TGTGCCAGCAGCGAGGAGAGGGGGAAGAATACGCAGTATTTT.

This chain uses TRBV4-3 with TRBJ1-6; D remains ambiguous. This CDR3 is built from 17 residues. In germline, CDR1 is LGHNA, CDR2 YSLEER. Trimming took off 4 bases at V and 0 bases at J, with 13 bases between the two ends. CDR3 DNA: TGCGCCAGCAGCCCCAAGAGAGCGAGCTCCTATAATTCACCCCTCCACTTT. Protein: CASSPKRASSYNSPLHF.

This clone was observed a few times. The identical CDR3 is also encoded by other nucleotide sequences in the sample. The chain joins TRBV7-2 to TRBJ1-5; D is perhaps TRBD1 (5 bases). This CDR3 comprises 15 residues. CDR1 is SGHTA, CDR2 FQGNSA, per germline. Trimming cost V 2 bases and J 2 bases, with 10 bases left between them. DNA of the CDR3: TGTGCCAGCAGCTTATCGGGGGGTGGCAATCAGCCCCAGCATTTT. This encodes CASSLSGGGNQPQHF.

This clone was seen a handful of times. The CDR3 DNA reads as TGTGCCAGCAGTGAAAACAGGGCTCAAGAGACCCAGTACTTC. Its translation: CASSENRAQETQYF. The chain combines TRBV25-1 with TRBJ2-5; maybe TRBD1 (6 bases). CDR1 is MGHDK, CDR2 SYGVNS, per germline. The CDR3 contains 14 residues. Trimming took off 2 bases at V and 2 bases at J, with 9 bases between the two ends. Variable domain in full (rest from reference TRBV25-1 and TRBJ2-5): EADIYQTPRYLVIGTGKKITLECSQTMGHDKMYWYQQDPGMELHLIHYSYGVNSTEKGDLSSESTVSRIRTEHFPLTLESARPSHTSQYLCASSENRAQETQYFGPGTRLLVL.

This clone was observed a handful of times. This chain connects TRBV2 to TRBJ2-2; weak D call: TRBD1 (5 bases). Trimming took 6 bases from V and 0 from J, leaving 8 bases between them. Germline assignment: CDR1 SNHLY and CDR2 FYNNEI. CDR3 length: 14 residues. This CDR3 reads CASRGRANTGELFF. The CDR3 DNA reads TGTGCCAGCAGGGGCAGGGCGAACACCGGGGAGCTGTTTTTT.

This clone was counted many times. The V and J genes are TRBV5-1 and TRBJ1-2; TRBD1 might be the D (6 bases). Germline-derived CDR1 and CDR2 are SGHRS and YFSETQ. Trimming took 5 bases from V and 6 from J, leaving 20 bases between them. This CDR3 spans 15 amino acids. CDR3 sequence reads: CASSYGQSSGNGYTF. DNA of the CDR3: TGCGCCAGCAGTTATGGACAGTCCTCGGGGAATGGCTACACCTTC.

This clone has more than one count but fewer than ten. CDR3 in DNA: TGCAGCGCTCGGGGACAGGGGGCCCAAAACATTCAGTACTTC. Protein product: CSARGQGAQNIQYF. The rearrangement joins TRBV29-1 to TRBJ2-4; 12 bases match TRBD1. Germline assignment: CDR1 SQVTM and CDR2 ANQGSEA. There are 14 residues in the CDR3. Germline trimming cut 7 bases from V and 5 bases from J; bases unmatched to any gene: 6.

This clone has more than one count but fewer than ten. CDR3 DNA sequence: TGTGCCAGCAGCTTAGGTACCGGGACTGAGCGCACAGATACGCAGTATTTT. Translated: CASSLGTGTERTDTQYF. The chain employs TRBV7-6 and TRBJ2-3; weak D call: TRBD2 (6 bases). The CDR3 contains 17 residues. Germline CDR1 reads SGHVS; CDR2 reads FNYEAQ. V lost 1 base to trimming and J lost 1 base, with 15 bases between them. Complete variable domain (other parts from reference TRBV7-6 and TRBJ2-3): GAGVSQSPRYKVTKRGQDVALRCDPISGHVSLYWYRQALGQGPEFLTYFNYEAQQDKSGLPNDRFSAERPEGSISTLTIQRTEQRDSAMYRCASSLGTGTERTDTQYFGPGTRLTVL.

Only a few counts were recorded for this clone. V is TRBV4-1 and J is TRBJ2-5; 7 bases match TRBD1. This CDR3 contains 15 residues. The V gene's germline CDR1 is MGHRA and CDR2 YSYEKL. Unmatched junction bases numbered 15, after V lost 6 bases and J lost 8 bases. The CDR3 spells CASREHRDRPKTQYF. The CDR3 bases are TGCGCCAGCAGAGAACACCGGGACAGACCTAAAACCCAGTACTTC.